This T cell receptor beta chain was sequenced during a study of blood T cell repertoires in COVID-19. Everyone who took part was 18 to 89 years old, and they came from about 25 US areas. Cohort 3 donors were reported recovered after two negative PCRs, clearance, or symptom resolution. Sequenced by immunoSEQ multiplex PCR; TCRdb stores in-frame clones only, minus some. The data contain a few hundred thousand clones, approximately 83% of them singletons. CDR3 size: 12 residues. The V end was cut by 5 bases, the J end by 4 bases, with 8 bases between. Germline assignment: CDR1 MDHEN and CDR2 SYDVKM. A single count supports this clone.

The TCR was taken from a woman aged 30 to 39 who had recovered from COVID-19. The rearrangement uses TRBV28 and TRBJ1-1; D is ambiguous. The sequencing input was PBMCs or T cells enriched from blood (not recorded which). The CDR3 DNA is TGTGCCAGCAGTCCAGGATCCACTGAAGCTTTCTTT. It yields the protein CASSPGSTEAFF. The full variable domain, with the rest looked up from reference TRBV28 and TRBJ1-1, is DVKVTQSSRYLVKRTGEKVFLECVQDMDHENMFWYRQDPGLGLRLIYFSYDVKMKEKGDIPEGYSVSREKKERFSLILESASTNQTSMYLCASSPGSTEAFFGQGTRLTVV.